Each of the 18 T cell receptor beta chains below was sequenced from the same sample in a study of T cell changes during pregnancy in multiple sclerosis (dated by TCRdb to between 2018 and 2020). The library came from the immunoSEQ multiplex PCR assay. As stored in TCRdb, this immuneACCESS dataset retains in-frame rearrangements with V and J assigned. A fraction of the clones does not appear; measured against another copy, unresolved V genes explain less than half of the discrepancy, and the remainder lacks a known reason. The sample includes tens of thousands of clones, with 89% observed a single time. The ten largest clones represent approximately 0.88% of the sample. Sequencing was performed on peripheral blood, taken in the first trimester of pregnancy. The receptors shown here come from a female donor in good health, enrolled as a control in a pregnancy study.

The V and J genes are TRBV6-6 and TRBJ1-1, with TRBD1 as a possible D gene (5 bases). This CDR3 comprises 15 residues. Germline CDR1 reads MNHNY; CDR2 reads SVGAGI (reference sequence). Trimming took off 2 bases at V and 0 bases at J, with 10 bases between the two ends. DNA for the CDR3: TGTGCCAGCAGTTACGGGCGGGGGATGAACACTGAAGCTTTCTTT. As protein: CASSYGRGMNTEAFF.

Notes on this clone: The same CDR3 arises from other DNA sequences in this sample as well. This chain links TRBV2 with TRBJ2-1, with D possibly being TRBD1 (6 bases). The germline CDR1 and CDR2 sequences are SNHLY and FYNNEI. V lost 8 bases and J 1 base, leaving 15 bases between the germline ends. The CDR3 has 15 amino acids. The CDR3 is CASCVGTGSYNEQFF. CDR3 DNA sequence: TGTGCCAGCTGCGTCGGAACAGGGTCCTACAATGAGCAGTTCTTC.

The rearrangement uses TRBV7-9 and TRBJ1-4; possibly TRBD1 for D (5 bases). Germline CDR1 is SEHNR and CDR2 is FQNEAQ (reference sequence). Trimming removed 5 bases at V and 5 bases at J, with 18 bases between. This CDR3 comprises 16 residues. The CDR3 reads CASSLRGGGGNEKLFF. The DNA for the CDR3 is TGTGCCAGCAGCCTAAGGGGAGGCGGAGGGAATGAAAAACTGTTTTTT.

The chain is built from TRBV5-1 and TRBJ2-5; 10 positions match TRBD2. This CDR3 has 15 residues. From germline, CDR1 is SGHRS and CDR2 YFSETQ. V lost 0 bases to trimming and J lost 6 bases; unmatched junction nucleotides: 5. CDR3 in amino acids: CASSLELAGRKTQYF. CDR3 DNA sequence: TGCGCCAGCAGCTTGGAACTAGCGGGAAGAAAGACCCAGTACTTC. Filled out from reference TRBV5-1 and TRBJ2-5, the complete variable domain reads KAGVTQTPRYLIKTRGQQVTLSCSPISGHRSVSWYQQTPGQGLQFLFEYFSETQRNKGNFPGRFSGRQFSNSRSEMNVSTLELGDSALYLCASSLELAGRKTQYFGPGTRLLVL.

The rearrangement joins TRBV4-3 to TRBJ1-2; D is undetermined. Between the trimmed V and J ends, which lost 1 base and 6 bases, there was a span of 3 bases. Germline V lookup: CDR1 LGHNA, CDR2 YSLEER. This CDR3 has 11 residues. This CDR3 reads CASSQGDGYTF. The CDR3 nucleotides are TGCGCCAGCAGCCAAGGAGATGGCTACACCTTC.

Regarding this clone: A read error may produce the germline difference seen at one junction end. The J gene is TRBJ1-1, the V gene TRBV7-9, with D unclear. The CDR3 has 14 residues. In germline, CDR1 is SEHNR, CDR2 FQNEAQ (reference sequence). CDR3 loop: CASSGTLMNTKAFF. CDR3 nucleotides: TGTGCCAGCAGCGGAACGCTCATGAACACTAAAGCTTTCTTT.

In regard to this clone: The same CDR3 arises from other DNA sequences in this sample as well. The rearrangement links TRBV27 to TRBJ2-2; TRBD2 matches 15 bases. V lost 6 bases and J lost 4; bases outside the gene matches: 6. The length of the CDR3 is 17 residues. Germline lookup yields CDR1 MNHEY and CDR2 SMNVEV (reference sequence). CDR3 region: CASSGLAGGRGTGELFF. In DNA, the CDR3 is TGTGCCAGCAGCGGACTAGCGGGGGGGCGTGGCACCGGGGAGCTGTTTTTT.

This chain connects TRBV9 to TRBJ2-7, with D tentatively TRBD2 (5 bases). The CDR3 extends over 15 amino acids. V was shortened by 3 bases and J by 0 bases, with 13 bases between the two germline ends. The germline CDR1 and CDR2 sequences are SGDLS and YYNGEE. As DNA, the CDR3 is TGTGCCAGCAGCGCTGGAGGCATTAGCTCCTACGAGCAGTACTTC. This codes for CASSAGGISSYEQYF.

The gene calls are TRBV19 and TRBJ2-7; 11 bases are shared with TRBD2. Trimming removed 7 bases from V and 5 bases from J; junction bases left unmatched: 22. Germline V lookup: CDR1 LNHDA, CDR2 SQIVND (reference sequence). The CDR3 extends over 19 amino acids. Written as DNA, the CDR3 is TGTGCCAGTACCCCCGGGACAGGGTCGCCTAGCGGGAGGTCCGACGAGCAGTACTTC. It specifies CASTPGTGSPSGRSDEQYF.

The gene calls are TRBV6-5 and TRBJ1-3, with D perhaps matching TRBD1 (6 bases). The CDR3 contains 14 residues. Germline V gives CDR1 MNHEY, CDR2 SVGAGI. Trimming took 7 bases from V and 2 from J, leaving 12 bases between them. CDR3 in amino acids: CASTRQAPGNTIYF. The CDR3 coding sequence is TGTGCCAGCACCCGACAGGCCCCTGGAAACACCATATATTTT.

The chain couples TRBV5-1 to TRBJ1-4; D is unclear. The germline gives CDR1 SGHRS, CDR2 YFSETQ. With 4 bases removed from V and 8 bases from J, the gap between germline ends came to 15 bases. The CDR3 contains 14 residues. The CDR3 sequence: CASSRQGLREKLFF. The CDR3 bases are TGCGCCAGCAGCCGACAAGGACTTAGGGAAAAACTGTTTTTT.

Only one count was recorded for this clone. The rearrangement uses TRBV10-3 and TRBJ1-2; D is undetermined. The CDR3 spans 14 residues. Germline V gene lookup returns CDR1 ENHRY and CDR2 SYGVKD. V was trimmed by 0 bases and J by 3 bases, leaving 8 bases between them. CDR3 DNA sequence: TGTGCCATCAGTGAGTCGGTGGTAGACTATGGCTACACCTTC. It is translated as CAISESVVDYGYTF.

The V and J genes are TRBV5-1 and TRBJ2-1, with 9 bases aligning to TRBD2. The CDR3 has 15 residues. V trimming: 4 bases; J trimming: 7 bases; junction bases outside the gene matches: 9. CDR1 is SGHRS, CDR2 YFSETQ, per germline. The CDR3 bases are TGCGCCAGCAGCGGGGGGCTAGCGGGATTGAATGAGCAGTTCTTC. This translates into CASSGGLAGLNEQFF. Combining the CDR3 with reference TRBV5-1 and TRBJ2-1 gives the whole variable domain KAGVTQTPRYLIKTRGQQVTLSCSPISGHRSVSWYQQTPGQGLQFLFEYFSETQRNKGNFPGRFSGRQFSNSRSEMNVSTLELGDSALYLCASSGGLAGLNEQFFGPGTRLTVL.

The chain recombines TRBV18 with TRBJ2-1; 8 positions match TRBD1. In germline, CDR1 is KGHSH, CDR2 LQKENI. V trimming: 3 bases; J trimming: 3 bases; junction bases outside the gene matches: 4. The CDR3 is 15 residues long. In DNA form, the CDR3 reads TGTGCCAGCTCACCCAGGACAGGGAACTACAATGAGCAGTTCTTC. Amino acid sequence: CASSPRTGNYNEQFF.

The chain couples TRBV6-5 to TRBJ2-1; D remains ambiguous. Germline V gene data show CDR1 as MNHEY and CDR2 as SVGAGI. The CDR3 contains 12 residues. Trimming took off 2 bases at V and 9 bases at J, with 8 bases between the two ends. The CDR3 sequence is CASSYRQAEQFF. The CDR3 coding sequence is TGTGCCAGCAGTTACCGCCAGGCTGAGCAGTTCTTC.

This clone was seen a few times. The chain recombines TRBV19 with TRBJ1-4; D gene uncertain. CDR1 and CDR2 (germline): LNHDA, SQIVND (reference sequence). Trimming left V 9 bases short and J 4 bases short, with 15 bases between. There are 14 residues in the CDR3. DNA of the CDR3: TGTGCCAGCCTCATGCCGGGAGTTAATGAAAAACTGTTTTTT. Protein sequence: CASLMPGVNEKLFF.

The chain is built from TRBV5-6 and TRBJ1-3; D not certain. The germline V gene has CDR1 SGHDT and CDR2 YYEEEE. This CDR3 has 18 amino acids. Trimming took off 0 bases at V and 0 bases at J, with 16 bases between the two ends. CDR3 sequence (DNA): TGTGCCAGCAGCTTGGAGCTTCCCTTCCTGAGCTCTGGAAACACCATATATTTT. Its protein product is CASSLELPFLSSGNTIYF.

V is TRBV6-1 and J is TRBJ2-7; a possible D gene is TRBD1 (6 bases). The germline V gene encodes CDR1 MNHNS and CDR2 SASEGT. The CDR3 runs 17 residues. V was cut by 3 bases and J by 3 bases, with 21 bases left in between. CDR3 loop: CASSEGRQALTLYEQYF. CDR3 nucleotide sequence: TGTGCCAGCAGTGAGGGTCGACAGGCCTTAACCCTCTACGAGCAGTACTTC.